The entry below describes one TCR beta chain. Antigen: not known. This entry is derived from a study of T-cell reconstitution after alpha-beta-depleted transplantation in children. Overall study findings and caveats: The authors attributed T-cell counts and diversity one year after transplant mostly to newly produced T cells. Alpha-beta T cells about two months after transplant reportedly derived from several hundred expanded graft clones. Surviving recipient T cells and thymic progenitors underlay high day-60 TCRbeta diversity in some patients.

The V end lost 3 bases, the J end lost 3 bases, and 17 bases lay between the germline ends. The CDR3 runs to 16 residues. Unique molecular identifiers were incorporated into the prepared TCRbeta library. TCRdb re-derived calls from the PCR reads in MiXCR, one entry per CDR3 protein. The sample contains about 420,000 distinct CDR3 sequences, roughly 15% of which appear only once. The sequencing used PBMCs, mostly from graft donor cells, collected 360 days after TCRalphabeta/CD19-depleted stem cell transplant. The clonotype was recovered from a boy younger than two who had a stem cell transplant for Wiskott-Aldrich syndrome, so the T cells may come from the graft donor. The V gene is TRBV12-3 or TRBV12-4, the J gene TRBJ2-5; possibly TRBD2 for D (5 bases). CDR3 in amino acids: CASSLGALREKETQYF. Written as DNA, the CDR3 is TGTGCCAGCAGTTTGGGAGCCCTCCGGGAAAAAGAGACCCAGTACTTC.